The entry below gives a single T cell receptor beta chain sequence along with its context. This clone occurred a few times. The specificity of this receptor is unknown. No base-level quality is on record; no much larger clone is a single base apart. After removal of 4 bases from V and 5 bases from J, the junction retains 1 base not matched to a gene. Counted from cysteine to phenylalanine, this CDR3 has 15 amino acids. CDR3 DNA is the only sequence kept; it has 45 bases, read in frame from the first base. From the germline V gene, CDR1 is SGHAT and CDR2 is FQNNGV. The data were obtained in a study of CD39 and CD103 CD8 tumor-infiltrating T cells (dated by TCRdb to the late 2010s). About the investigation overall: The repertoire comparisons shown came from four patients: one with an HPV-positive HNSCC, one with an HPV-negative HNSCC, one with ovarian cancer and one with melanoma. Deep sequencing of TCRbeta CDR3 was used to compare the repertoires of CD8 TIL subsets, defined by CD103 and CD39, with those of peripheral memory CD8 T cells.

Patients were not receiving therapy at sample collection, though earlier treatments ranged from chemotherapy, radiotherapy, surgery and immunotherapy to none. After thawing, cells were enriched for T lymphocytes using a negative-selection kit, with EpCAM beads added for tumor-infiltrating lymphocytes. Memory CD8 T cells were sorted using a CD8+CD4-CD45RA- gate, without regard to whether the cells expressed CCR7. Before analysis, peripheral blood mononuclear cells were isolated on a Ficoll-Paque PLUS gradient and cryopreserved. On a FACSAria II, each population was sorted to around 99% purity, and the resulting cell pellets were frozen for TCR sequencing with no culture step. What the research found in general, with its limitations: DP TIL clonotypes were rarely found in blood or uninvolved lymph node, whereas DN TIL clonotypes largely overlapped peripheral memory CD8 repertoires. DP CD8 TILs appeared to be more oligoclonal than DN and SP CD8 TILs and blood memory CD8 T cells, with 56-86% covered by the top 30 clonotypes.

Genomic DNA was extracted with the DNeasy Blood and Tissue Kit from about 10,000 to 100,000 sorted cells per subset. The TCRbeta V-J or V-D-J regions were sequenced and mapped through the immunoSEQ service, and coverage above 10x per sample was achieved. Per the original workflow: Analysis was restricted to productive rearrangements exported from the immunoSEQ Analyzer platform, and clonality was assessed using the 500 most abundant clones. To quantify how much repertoires overlapped between populations, both the Morisita-Horn similarity index and the Jaccard index were used. Morisita-Horn similarity between CD8 T-cell subset TCR repertoires was measured in 6 or 7 cancer patients. TCRdb retrieved this table from immuneACCESS and kept in-frame rearrangements only. Not all clones are present; in checked studies, unresolved V genes account for under half, and no reason is known for the remainder. V and J calls and clone size follow that table, whereas D and trimming were derived from the DNA. The sample table holds roughly 18,000 clones, of which 80% to 95% were seen once. 4.3% of the sample belongs to the ten largest clones.

The chain employs TRBV11-2 and TRBJ1-6; TRBD1 matches 11 bases in the middle. The sequence was obtained from a human donor with head and neck squamous cell carcinoma. The sequenced sample consisted of CD8+ T cells sorted from blood. The sample's cell subset or site label, decoded: total memory CD8 T cells (CD45RA-CCR7+/-) from blood or uninvolved lymph node. For the CDR3, the sequence is CASSWGQGDNSPLHF. The DNA reads as follows: TGTGCCAGCAGCTGGGGACAGGGGGATAATTCACCCCTCCACTTT.